Detailed here is one T cell receptor (beta chain). The CDR3 consists of 15 residues. V gave up 4 bases and J gave up 12 bases, with 21 bases separating them. Germline V CDR1 and CDR2: LGHDT, YNNKEL (reference sequence). These data are taken from a study of blood T cells in healthy people across ages. The authors extracted at least 6 micrograms of total RNA per sample. Primed by a sample-barcoded 5' primer and a J-beta primer mix, a second PCR proceeded for about 6 to 11 cycles. TCRdb called the 5' RACE reads again in MiXCR, with one record for every CDR3 protein. This sample carries approximately 360,000 distinct CDR3 sequences, about 49% of them seen once, and the ten largest clones take under 65%.

The sample was blood. This clonotype was sampled from a man aged 55 to 70 in good health. This rearrangement joins TRBV3-1 to TRBJ1-4; no firm D call. The CDR3 region is CASSPPTWSTEELFF. CDR3 DNA: TGTGCCAGCAGCCCACCGACCTGGAGTACCGAAGAACTGTTTTTT.